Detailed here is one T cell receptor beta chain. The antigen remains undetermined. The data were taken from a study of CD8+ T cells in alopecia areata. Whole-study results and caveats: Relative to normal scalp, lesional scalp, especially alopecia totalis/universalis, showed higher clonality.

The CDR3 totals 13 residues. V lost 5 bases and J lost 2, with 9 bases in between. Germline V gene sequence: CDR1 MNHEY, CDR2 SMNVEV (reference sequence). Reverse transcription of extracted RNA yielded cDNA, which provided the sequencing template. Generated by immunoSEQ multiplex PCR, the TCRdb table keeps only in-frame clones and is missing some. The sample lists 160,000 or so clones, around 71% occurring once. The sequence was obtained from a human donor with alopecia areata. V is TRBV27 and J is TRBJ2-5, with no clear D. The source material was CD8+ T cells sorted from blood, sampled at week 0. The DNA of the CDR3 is TGTGCCAGCAGTGAATTAGGGCAAGAGACCCAGTACTTC. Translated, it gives CASSELGQETQYF.